This T cell receptor beta chain was captured by sequencing in a study of OX40 agonist ivuxolimab in advanced cancers. Study outcomes and limitations: Among the lowest peripheral clonal expansion occurred in 0.1-3.0 mg/kg partial responders.

The V segment lost 5 bases and the J segment 4 bases; nucleotides outside the gene matches: 1. The CDR3 contains 13 residues. CDR1 is MRHNA and CDR2 is SNTAGT in the germline V gene. On this clone: Its target is not known.

Assay: immunoSEQ multiplex PCR; the TCRdb copy retains only in-frame clones and omits some. The profile shows some 60,000 clones, 70% to 90% of them singletons. The V call is TRBV6-4, the J call TRBJ2-1; TRBD2 matches at 8 bases. The starting material was CD4+ or CD8+ T cells sorted from blood, obtained in a trial of the OX40 agonist ivuxolimab. This clonotype was sampled from an adult with an advanced solid tumor such as melanoma, head and neck, liver or kidney cancer. The CDR3 is CASSSGRYNEQFF. The CDR3 DNA is TGTGCCAGCAGTAGCGGGAGATACAATGAGCAGTTCTTC.